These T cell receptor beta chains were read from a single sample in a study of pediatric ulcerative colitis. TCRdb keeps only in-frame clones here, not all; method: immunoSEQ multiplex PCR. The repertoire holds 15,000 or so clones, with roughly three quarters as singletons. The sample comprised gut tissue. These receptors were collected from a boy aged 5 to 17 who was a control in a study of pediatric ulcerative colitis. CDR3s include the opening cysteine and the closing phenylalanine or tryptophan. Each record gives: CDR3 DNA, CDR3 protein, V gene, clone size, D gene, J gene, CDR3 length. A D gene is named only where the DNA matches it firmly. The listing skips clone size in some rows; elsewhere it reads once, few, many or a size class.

CDR3nt: TGTGCCAGCAGCGTAGCCCCACGGACAGGAGAATATGGCTACACCTTC
CDR3aa: CASSVAPRTGEYGYTF
v_gene: TRBV9
abundance: NA
d_gene: TRBD1
j_gene: TRBJ1-2
len: 16

CDR3nt: TGTGCCAGCTCACCTCTAGCGGGAGGGCCCTCTAGCACAGATACGCAGTATTTT
CDR3aa: CASSPLAGGPSSTDTQYF
v_gene: TRBV18
abundance: NA
d_gene: TRBD2
j_gene: TRBJ2-3
len: 18

CDR3nt: TGTGCCAGCTCAGAAGGGGCCAAAAACATTCAGTACTTC
CDR3aa: CASSEGAKNIQYF
v_gene: TRBV18
abundance: NA
d_gene: NA
j_gene: TRBJ2-4
len: 13

CDR3nt: TGCGCCAGCAGCCTTGGGACTCCCTACAATGAGCAGTTCTTC
CDR3aa: CASSLGTPYNEQFF
v_gene: TRBV5-1
abundance: NA
d_gene: NA
j_gene: TRBJ2-1
len: 14

CDR3nt: TGTGCCAGCAGCTTAGGACTAAACACCGGGGAGCTGTTTTTT
CDR3aa: CASSLGLNTGELFF
v_gene: TRBV7-3
abundance: NA
d_gene: NA
j_gene: TRBJ2-2
len: 14

CDR3nt: TGCAGCGGTGGACTAGCGGGGGGTGAGCAGTTCTTC
CDR3aa: CSGGLAGGEQFF
v_gene: TRBV29-1
abundance: NA
d_gene: TRBD2
j_gene: TRBJ2-1
len: 12

CDR3nt: TGTGCCAGCAGCTTAGATTCAGGGCGGGATGGCTACACCTTC
CDR3aa: CASSLDSGRDGYTF
v_gene: TRBV7-2
abundance: medium-sized
d_gene: NA
j_gene: TRBJ1-2
len: 14

CDR3nt: TGTGCCAGCAGTTTCTTAGCGGGGGGCACAGATACGCAGTATTTT
CDR3aa: CASSFLAGGTDTQYF
v_gene: TRBV27
abundance: NA
d_gene: TRBD2
j_gene: TRBJ2-3
len: 15

CDR3nt: TGTGCCAGCAGCTTAGTCGCTAGGGCCGGGGAGCTGTTTTTT
CDR3aa: CASSLVARAGELFF
v_gene: TRBV11-3
abundance: few
d_gene: NA
j_gene: TRBJ2-2
len: 14

CDR3nt: TGTGCCAGCAGTCCGTCCGGGAAGAACAACGGCTACACCTTC
CDR3aa: CASSPSGKNNGYTF
v_gene: TRBV27
abundance: once
d_gene: NA
j_gene: TRBJ1-2
len: 14

CDR3nt: TGTGCCAGTAGTCTAGGAACCGGGGAGCTGTTTTTT
CDR3aa: CASSLGTGELFF
v_gene: TRBV19
abundance: NA
d_gene: NA
j_gene: TRBJ2-2
len: 12

CDR3nt: TGTGCCAGCAGCTTATCCCCACTAGGGGATGGGGAAAAACTGTTTTTT
CDR3aa: CASSLSPLGDGEKLFF
v_gene: TRBV7-2
abundance: once
d_gene: NA
j_gene: TRBJ1-4
len: 16

CDR3nt: TGTGCCAGCAGCTATGACCCCGGGACTAGCGGTTACAATGAGCAGTTCTTC
CDR3aa: CASSYDPGTSGYNEQFF
v_gene: TRBV7-8
abundance: NA
d_gene: TRBD2
j_gene: TRBJ2-1
len: 17

CDR3nt: TGTGCCAGCAGGCCCGGGACACCTAATGAAAAACTGTTTTTT
CDR3aa: CASRPGTPNEKLFF
v_gene: TRBV7-8
abundance: NA
d_gene: NA
j_gene: TRBJ1-4
len: 14

CDR3nt: TGTGCCAGTAGAGGGACTAGCGGGGCCAGCCAAGAGACCCAGTACTTC
CDR3aa: CASRGTSGASQETQYF
v_gene: TRBV19
abundance: few
d_gene: TRBD2
j_gene: TRBJ2-5
len: 16

CDR3nt: TGTGCCAGCTCACCAAGACTAGCGGGAGTCGGTGAGCAGTTCTTC
CDR3aa: CASSPRLAGVGEQFF
v_gene: TRBV18
abundance: NA
d_gene: TRBD2
j_gene: TRBJ2-1
len: 15

CDR3nt: TGTGCCAGCAGCGTCGACACTGGGACAGATACGCAGTATTTT
CDR3aa: CASSVDTGTDTQYF
v_gene: TRBV9
abundance: NA
d_gene: NA
j_gene: TRBJ2-3
len: 14

CDR3nt: TGTGCCAGCAGCGGGGCCCCGACGGCGAACTACGAGCAGTACTTC
CDR3aa: CASSGAPTANYEQYF
v_gene: TRBV5-6
abundance: NA
d_gene: NA
j_gene: TRBJ2-7
len: 15

CDR3nt: TGCAGCGTTGAAGGGGTAGTTAACTATGGCTACACCTTC
CDR3aa: CSVEGVVNYGYTF
v_gene: TRBV29-1
abundance: NA
d_gene: NA
j_gene: TRBJ1-2
len: 13

CDR3nt: TGTGCCAGTAGTATCTCCGGGACAGCGAGGGAGCAGTTCTTC
CDR3aa: CASSISGTAREQFF
v_gene: TRBV19
abundance: NA
d_gene: TRBD1
j_gene: TRBJ2-1
len: 14

CDR3nt: TGTGCCAGCAGTGGTCTAGCGGGAGGTTGGAATGAGCAGTTCTTC
CDR3aa: CASSGLAGGWNEQFF
v_gene: TRBV6-4
abundance: NA
d_gene: TRBD2
j_gene: TRBJ2-1
len: 15

CDR3nt: TGCGCCAGCAGCCAAGATCGACAGGCCAATGGCTACACCTTC
CDR3aa: CASSQDRQANGYTF
v_gene: TRBV4-3
abundance: large
d_gene: NA
j_gene: TRBJ1-2
len: 14

CDR3nt: TGTGCCAGCAGCTTGACGACTAGCGGTTACACAGATACGCAGTATTTT
CDR3aa: CASSLTTSGYTDTQYF
v_gene: TRBV5-6
abundance: NA
d_gene: TRBD2
j_gene: TRBJ2-3
len: 16

CDR3nt: TGTGCCAGCAGCCTCACCTCAGAGTCCGAGCAGTACTTC
CDR3aa: CASSLTSESEQYF
v_gene: TRBV5-6
abundance: NA
d_gene: NA
j_gene: TRBJ2-7
len: 13

CDR3nt: TGTGCCAGCAGGATCACCCATGAGCAGTTCTTC
CDR3aa: CASRITHEQFF
v_gene: TRBV7-2
abundance: few
d_gene: NA
j_gene: TRBJ2-1
len: 11

CDR3nt: TGCAGCGTTGAAGTTGGGGGGAGGGCCGCAGATACGCAGTATTTT
CDR3aa: CSVEVGGRAADTQYF
v_gene: TRBV29-1
abundance: NA
d_gene: TRBD2
j_gene: TRBJ2-3
len: 15

CDR3nt: TGCGCCAGCAGCTCGATAGCGGGAGATGCAGATACGCAGTATTTT
CDR3aa: CASSSIAGDADTQYF
v_gene: TRBV5-1
abundance: NA
d_gene: TRBD2
j_gene: TRBJ2-3
len: 15

CDR3nt: TGTGCCAGCAGCCCAAGCGGGAGGGCCCTGAGTAAGGAGCAGTACTTC
CDR3aa: CASSPSGRALSKEQYF
v_gene: TRBV7-8
abundance: few
d_gene: TRBD2
j_gene: TRBJ2-7
len: 16

CDR3nt: TGCAGCGTCCAGGGGTTACGGGAGACCCAGTACTTC
CDR3aa: CSVQGLRETQYF
v_gene: TRBV29-1
abundance: NA
d_gene: NA
j_gene: TRBJ2-5
len: 12

CDR3nt: TGTGCCAGCAGCTTAGCCCGGACAGGTCGCTCCTACGAGCAGTACTTC
CDR3aa: CASSLARTGRSYEQYF
v_gene: TRBV7-9
abundance: NA
d_gene: TRBD1
j_gene: TRBJ2-7
len: 16

CDR3nt: TGTGCTAGCAGCTCCTCGCGGCGGGCCCAAGAGACCCAGTACTTC
CDR3aa: CASSSSRRAQETQYF
v_gene: TRBV7-7
abundance: NA
d_gene: NA
j_gene: TRBJ2-5
len: 15

CDR3nt: TGCAGTGCTCGGGGAGGGTATGGCTACACCTTC
CDR3aa: CSARGGYGYTF
v_gene: TRBV20-1
abundance: NA
d_gene: NA
j_gene: TRBJ1-2
len: 11

CDR3nt: TGCAGTGCCGTTCGTGAGACCCAGTACTTC
CDR3aa: CSAVRETQYF
v_gene: TRBV20-1
abundance: once
d_gene: NA
j_gene: TRBJ2-5
len: 10

CDR3nt: TGCGCCAGCAGCCCGGGGACCGCCGACAATCAGCCCCAGCATTTT
CDR3aa: CASSPGTADNQPQHF
v_gene: TRBV5-1
abundance: few
d_gene: NA
j_gene: TRBJ1-5
len: 15

CDR3nt: TGCGCCAGCAGCCCTAGGTGGGGGCAAGAGACCCAGTACTTC
CDR3aa: CASSPRWGQETQYF
v_gene: TRBV5-1
abundance: NA
d_gene: NA
j_gene: TRBJ2-5
len: 14

CDR3nt: TGTGCCAGCAGCTCCTCCCCTGCGGACAATGAGCAGTTCTTC
CDR3aa: CASSSSPADNEQFF
v_gene: TRBV7-3
abundance: NA
d_gene: NA
j_gene: TRBJ2-1
len: 14

CDR3nt: TGTGCCAGCAGCCTTAACCAGGGGGCGCGAGAGACCCAGTACTTC
CDR3aa: CASSLNQGARETQYF
v_gene: TRBV7-2
abundance: once
d_gene: TRBD1
j_gene: TRBJ2-5
len: 15

CDR3nt: TGCGCCAGCAGCCCGAAAACGACTGTGGACAATGAGCAGTTCTTC
CDR3aa: CASSPKTTVDNEQFF
v_gene: TRBV5-1
abundance: once
d_gene: NA
j_gene: TRBJ2-1
len: 15

CDR3nt: TGTGCCAGCAGCTTCAGGGGATGGTATGGCTACACCTTC
CDR3aa: CASSFRGWYGYTF
v_gene: TRBV7-9
abundance: NA
d_gene: NA
j_gene: TRBJ1-2
len: 13